Listed here are 22 T cell receptor beta chains from one sample, sequenced in a study of cytomegalovirus exposure and HLA in healthy donors. Primers: 60 Vbeta forward and 13 Jbeta reverse. Profiling relied on immunoSEQ multiplex PCR, and the TCRdb table lists in-frame clones only, not all of them. In the table there are roughly 250,000 clones, 80% of which are singletons. Sequencing used PBMCs. These receptors were collected from a girl aged 2 to 9 in good health and CMV-seronegative.

The rearrangement joins TRBV10-2 to TRBJ2-7, with TRBD1 matching 7 bases. The ends lost 7 bases at V and 2 bases at J; junction bases unmatched: 17. CDR3 length: 17 residues. The germline gives CDR1 WSHSY, CDR2 SAAADI. The CDR3 loop reads CASTRITNRDSPYEQYF. The CDR3 DNA is TGCGCCAGCACCAGAATTACAAACCGGGACAGCCCCTACGAGCAGTACTTC.

This clone was counted once. The gene calls are TRBV9 and TRBJ2-7, with 7 bases fitting TRBD1. V was pared by 3 bases and J by 6 bases, with 3 bases of the junction left unmatched. CDR1 SGDLS and CDR2 YYNGEE come from the germline V gene. CDR3 size: 12 residues. The CDR3 loop is CASSAYRGEQYF. CDR3 in DNA: TGTGCCAGCAGCGCCTACAGGGGCGAGCAGTACTTC.

The rearrangement joins TRBV10-3 to TRBJ1-1; possible D gene TRBD1, 5 bases. Trimming pared 8 bases from V and 0 bases from J, leaving 16 bases between. CDR3 length: 15 residues. The germline gives CDR1 ENHRY, CDR2 SYGVKD. This CDR3 reads CAIRSAGLMNTEAFF. The CDR3 DNA reads as TGTGCCATCCGCAGCGCAGGGTTGATGAACACTGAAGCTTTCTTT.

This clone was seen only a few times. This rearrangement joins TRBV28 to TRBJ2-5, with 11 positions matching TRBD2. The length of the CDR3 is 24 residues. J lost 6 bases, V lost 6 bases, and 36 bases had no gene match. Germline V lookup: CDR1 MDHEN, CDR2 SYDVKM. The CDR3 region has the DNA TGTGCCAGCAGCCCCTCGGGGAGGGATTTAATACTAGCGGGAGTACCAACCGGCTGGAAGACCCAGTACTTC. It translates to CASSPSGRDLILAGVPTGWKTQYF.

The chain uses TRBV2 and TRBJ2-5; D call uncertain. The DNA end is a closer match to TRBJ2-7, so the J assignment may be wrong. The CDR3 is made up of 11 amino acids. CDR1 and CDR2 from the germline V gene are SNHLY and FYNNEI. The CDR3 spells CAVTGRYEQYF. In DNA, the CDR3 is TGTGCCGTCACTGGTCGCTACGAGCAGTACTTC.

The rearrangement links TRBV6-4 to TRBJ1-5, with D perhaps TRBD1 (5 bases). The germline V gene encodes CDR1 MRHNA and CDR2 SNTAGT. The length of the CDR3 is 12 residues. Trimming pared 3 bases from V and 11 bases from J, leaving 11 bases between. The CDR3 is CASSERFRAQHF. The DNA for the CDR3 is TGTGCCAGCAGTGAGAGGTTCAGGGCCCAGCATTTT.

The chain uses TRBV5-4 and TRBJ2-7, with D possibly matching TRBD1 (6 bases). V shed 2 bases and J shed 6 bases, with 15 bases lying between them. Germline V gives CDR1 SGHNT, CDR2 YYREEE (reference sequence). CDR3 length: 14 residues. The CDR3 loop reads CASSFKQGAPEQYF. CDR3 DNA sequence: TGTGCCAGCAGCTTTAAACAGGGAGCCCCCGAGCAGTACTTC.

J is TRBJ1-3 and V is TRBV11-1, with unresolved D. The V end lost 5 bases, the J end lost 4 bases, and 15 bases lay between the germline ends. CDR3 length: 15 amino acids. Germline CDR1 and CDR2: SGHAT and FQDESV (reference sequence). The CDR3 reads CASSPRRKLGNTIYF. The DNA of the CDR3 is TGTGCCAGCAGCCCGCGGAGGAAACTCGGAAACACCATATATTTT.

This sequence joins TRBV18 and TRBJ1-1; TRBD1 matches 11 bases. V dropped 8 bases and J dropped 2; count of bases not matched to a gene: 4. This CDR3 has 14 amino acids. Germline assignment: CDR1 KGHSH and CDR2 LQKENI. The CDR3 spells CASGGQGVNTEAFF. The CDR3 region has the DNA TGTGCCAGCGGGGGACAGGGGGTAAACACTGAAGCTTTCTTT.

The rearrangement uses TRBV28 and TRBJ1-6, with D possibly matching TRBD1 (5 bases). CDR1 MDHEN and CDR2 SYDVKM come from the germline V gene. The V and J ends lost 3 bases and 9 bases respectively, with 15 bases between them. The CDR3 has 15 amino acids. CDR3 DNA: TGTGCCAGCAGTTTGTTGTGGGGTAGGGGTTCACCCCTCCACTTT. This gives the protein CASSLLWGRGSPLHF. Together with reference TRBV28 and TRBJ1-6, the CDR3 gives the full variable domain: DVKVTQSSRYLVKRTGEKVFLECVQDMDHENMFWYRQDPGLGLRLIYFSYDVKMKEKGDIPEGYSVSREKKERFSLILESASTNQTSMYLCASSLLWGRGSPLHFGNGTRLTVT.

This chain connects TRBV29-1 to TRBJ2-5; TRBD1 matches at 10 bases. The CDR3 extends over 15 amino acids. V dropped 5 bases and J dropped 5; count of bases not matched to a gene: 11. Germline V gene lookup returns CDR1 SQVTM and CDR2 ANQGSEA. This CDR3 is CSVSRGQGIFETQYF. In DNA form, the CDR3 reads TGCAGCGTTAGCAGGGGACAGGGGATTTTCGAGACCCAGTACTTC.

The table lists this clone with a few counts. This chain links TRBV30 with TRBJ1-1; 10 positions agree with TRBD1. V lost 2 bases, J lost 9 bases, and 9 bases stayed unmatched. This CDR3 comprises 14 residues. CDR1 is GTSNPN, CDR2 SVGIG, per germline (reference sequence). CDR3 residues: CAWSLGTGEGKAFF. CDR3 DNA: TGTGCCTGGAGTCTTGGGACAGGGGAGGGGAAAGCTTTCTTT.

The chain links TRBV5-4 to TRBJ2-3, with 8 bases lining up with TRBD2. From germline, CDR1 is SGHNT and CDR2 YYREEE (reference sequence). The CDR3 is made up of 16 amino acids. Germline trimming cut 1 base from V and 2 bases from J; bases unmatched to any gene: 6. This chain's CDR3 is CASSLQLAVPTDTQYF. The CDR3 nucleotides read TGTGCCAGCAGCTTGCAACTAGCGGTTCCCACAGATACGCAGTATTTT.

The chain joins TRBV6-6 to TRBJ1-2, with a possible D match to TRBD1 (5 bases). The ends were cut back, 11 bases at V and 0 bases at J, with 13 bases in the middle. The CDR3 spans 13 residues. Germline CDR1 is MNHNY and CDR2 is SVGAGI (reference sequence). Written as DNA, the CDR3 is TGTGCCGGCCAAACAGGAGCTAACTATGGCTACACCTTC. This gives the protein CAGQTGANYGYTF.

This chain links TRBV10-3 with TRBJ1-6; D remains ambiguous. CDR1 and CDR2 from the germline V gene are ENHRY and SYGVKD. With 6 bases removed from V and 7 bases from J, the gap between germline ends came to 13 bases. This CDR3 spans 14 amino acids. In nucleotides, the CDR3 is TGTGCCATCAGCCGGGAAATAGGGAATTCACCCCTCCACTTT. Translating gives CAISREIGNSPLHF.

The rearrangement joins TRBV7-6 to TRBJ1-5; 7 bases are a match to TRBD1. This CDR3 is built from 14 residues. CDR1 and CDR2 (germline): SGHVS, FNYEAQ. With 5 bases clipped from V and 2 bases from J, the junction kept 3 bases outside the gene matches. The CDR3: CASSGTEGNQPQHF. Here the CDR3 DNA reads TGTGCCAGCAGCGGGACAGAAGGCAATCAGCCCCAGCATTTT.

This clone has more than one count but fewer than ten. The rearrangement joins TRBV6-1 to TRBJ1-1, with a tentative D call TRBD1 (6 bases). Trimming cost V 6 bases and J 1 base, with 12 bases left between them. The length of the CDR3 is 14 residues. Germline V lookup: CDR1 MNHNS, CDR2 SASEGT. In DNA form, the CDR3 reads TGTGCCAGCAGCGATCAGGGGTGGAACACTGAAGCTTTCTTT. This codes for CASSDQGWNTEAFF.

The V call is TRBV11-2, the J call TRBJ2-5; 7 bases map to TRBD2. The end of the DNA is better explained by TRBJ2-7, so the J call may be wrong. This CDR3 has 17 residues. Per germline, CDR1 SGHAT and CDR2 FQNNGV. The CDR3 DNA follows: TGTGCCAGCAGCCGTCTGCCACTAGCGACGACCTCCTACGAGCAGTACTTC. Protein: CASSRLPLATTSYEQYF.

J is TRBJ2-2 and V is TRBV5-1; 10 bases match TRBD2. Germline V gene sequence: CDR1 SGHRS, CDR2 YFSETQ. This CDR3 has 15 residues. Unmatched junction bases numbered 2, after V lost 1 base and J lost 5 bases. CDR3 region: CASSLTSGKTGELFF. The CDR3 DNA reads as TGCGCCAGCAGCTTGACTAGCGGGAAAACCGGGGAGCTGTTTTTT.

This clone was seen more than once but under ten times. The chain is built from TRBV9 and TRBJ1-1; 9 positions agree with TRBD1. Germline trimming cut 3 bases from V and 7 bases from J; bases unmatched to any gene: 7. The CDR3 is 14 amino acids. Germline V gives CDR1 SGDLS, CDR2 YYNGEE. The CDR3 DNA is TGTGCCAGCAGCGAAACAGGGGGCGTTGTTGAAGCTTTCTTT. It yields the protein CASSETGGVVEAFF.

This clone was recorded once. This chain connects TRBV5-6 to TRBJ1-1, with 7 nucleotides matching TRBD1. This CDR3 has 15 residues. Unmatched junction bases numbered 9, after V lost 6 bases and J lost 1 base. CDR1 and CDR2 (germline): SGHDT, YYEEEE. The CDR3: CASKNLGTANTEAFF. The CDR3 DNA follows: TGTGCCAGCAAGAACCTTGGGACAGCGAACACTGAAGCTTTCTTT.

V and J are TRBV10-3 and TRBJ1-5, with a possible D match to TRBD1 (6 bases). The CDR3 sequence is 20 residues long. Trimming stripped 6 bases from V and 0 bases from J, with 27 bases between. Germline-derived CDR1 and CDR2 are ENHRY and SYGVKD. The CDR3 DNA follows: TGTGCCATCAGCGATACAGGGCCGCTACCGTCAGGTTATAGCAATCAGCCCCAGCATTTT. Translation: CAISDTGPLPSGYSNQPQHF.